What follows are 19 T cell receptor beta chains derived from one specimen sequenced in a study of blood T cells in healthy people across ages. Through a sample-barcoded 5' primer and a J-beta primer mix, a second PCR was run for roughly 6 to 11 cycles. TCRdb processed the 5' RACE reads anew with MiXCR; each CDR3 protein has one entry. The table includes 1.4 million or so distinct CDR3 sequences, approximately 39% detected once. The sequencing input was blood. The origin of the receptors is a woman in her late teens or twenties in good health.

The chain links TRBV20-1 to TRBJ1-6; D is perhaps TRBD1 (6 bases). Trimming pared 3 bases from V and 3 bases from J, leaving 9 bases between. Germline lookup yields CDR1 DFQATT and CDR2 SNEGSKA (reference sequence). This CDR3 is 14 amino acids long. CDR3 loop: CSASKDSYNSPLHF. For the CDR3, the DNA is TGCAGTGCTAGTAAGGACAGCTATAATTCACCCCTCCACTTT.

The rearrangement uses TRBV21-1 and TRBJ2-7; no DNA check was done on the table's D call, TRBD1. TRBV21-1 is a documented pseudogene. This CDR3 is 14 amino acids long. CDR3 sequence: CASSKTGKDYEQYF. DNA of the CDR3: TGTGCCAGCAGCAAAACAGGGAAAGACTACGAGCAGTACTTC.

The V and J genes are TRBV5-4 and TRBJ2-3; 8 nucleotides agree with TRBD2. J gave up 4 bases and V 8 bases, and 9 bases lay outside the gene matches. Germline loops: CDR1 SGHNT, CDR2 YYREEE (reference sequence). The CDR3 has 14 amino acids. The CDR3 DNA follows: TGTGCCAGTACGTCGAGCGGGAGCGCAGATACGCAGTATTTT. Residues: CASTSSGSADTQYF.

The V gene is TRBV29-1, the J gene TRBJ2-7; perhaps TRBD1 as D (6 bases). Trimming pared 4 bases from V and 2 bases from J, leaving 12 bases between. Germline V gives CDR1 SQVTM, CDR2 ANQGSEA. The CDR3 is made up of 13 amino acids. As DNA, the CDR3 is TGCAGCGTTGCAGGGGTCCTCGCCTACGAGCAGTACTTC. Its translation: CSVAGVLAYEQYF.

This chain uses TRBV5-1 with TRBJ2-3, with D possibly being TRBD2 (5 bases). The CDR3 is 14 amino acids. Trimming removed 4 bases from V and 4 bases from J, with 13 bases in between. In germline, CDR1 is SGHRS, CDR2 YFSETQ. In nucleotides, the CDR3 is TGCGCCAGCAGCATAAGGGTTAGCGCAGATACGCAGTATTTT. Residues: CASSIRVSADTQYF. Together with reference TRBV5-1 and TRBJ2-3, the CDR3 gives the full variable domain: KAGVTQTPRYLIKTRGQQVTLSCSPISGHRSVSWYQQTPGQGLQFLFEYFSETQRNKGNFPGRFSGRQFSNSRSEMNVSTLELGDSALYLCASSIRVSADTQYFGPGTRLTVL.

V usage is TRBV29-1 and J usage is TRBJ1-1; D gene uncertain. The germline V gene has CDR1 SQVTM and CDR2 ANQGSEA. The CDR3 is made up of 13 amino acids. The V end lost 4 bases, the J end lost 3 bases, and 12 bases lay between the germline ends. Here the CDR3 DNA reads TGCAGCGTTGGAAAAGGTGAGGACACTGAAGCTTTCTTT. The encoded protein is CSVGKGEDTEAFF. Together with reference TRBV29-1 and TRBJ1-1, the CDR3 gives the full variable domain: SAVISQKPSRDICQRGTSLTIQCQVDSQVTMMFWYRQQPGQSLTLIATANQGSEATYESGFVIDKFPISRPNLTFSTLTVSNMSPEDSSIYLCSVGKGEDTEAFFGQGTRLTVV.

Of note for this clonotype: A much larger clone sits a single nucleotide away, making a read error possible. This chain joins TRBV29-1 and TRBJ2-4; a weak D match, TRBD2 (6 bases). The J call may be mistaken, given a closer DNA end match to TRBJ2-7. This CDR3 has 12 residues. Germline assignment: CDR1 SQVTM and CDR2 ANQGSEA. The CDR3 coding sequence is TGCAGCGTGACAGCGGGTCGCTACGAGCAGTACTTC. It yields the protein CSVTAGRYEQYF.

For this clonotype: An end of the junction does not agree with germline; a read error may underlie this. The V call is TRBV24-1, the J call TRBJ2-3, with D possibly being TRBD2 (5 bases). The CDR3 runs to 14 residues. Germline-derived CDR1 and CDR2 are KGHDR and SFDVKD. The CDR3 DNA sequence: TGTGCCGCCAGTGACCCACGAGGGTCAGATACGCAGTATTTT. This gives the protein CAASDPRGSDTQYF.

The chain couples TRBV6-2 or TRBV6-3 to TRBJ2-5; TRBD2 might be the D (5 bases). The V gene's germline CDR1 is MNHEY and CDR2 SVGEGT. The CDR3 is made up of 13 amino acids. V was clipped by 6 bases and J by 5 bases, with 13 bases between them. The CDR3 nucleotides are TGTGCCAGCAGCCCACTAGATCGGGAGACCCAGTACTTC. Its translation: CASSPLDRETQYF.

The gene calls are TRBV6-2 or TRBV6-3 and TRBJ2-3, with D perhaps TRBD2 (7 bases). V shed 6 bases and J shed 2 bases, with 15 bases lying between them. This CDR3 region has 15 residues. Germline V gene sequence: CDR1 MNHEY, CDR2 SVGEGT. CDR3 nucleotide sequence: TGTGCCAGCAGCACCGGGGGGCCCTTCACAGATACGCAGTATTTT. Translated: CASSTGGPFTDTQYF.

V is TRBV6-6 and J is TRBJ2-2; tentative D call: TRBD1 (6 bases). The CDR3 runs to 13 residues. Trimming took off 3 bases at V and 11 bases at J, with 13 bases between the two ends. CDR1 MNHNY and CDR2 SVGAGI come from the germline V gene (reference sequence). CDR3 in amino acids: CASSYRTDTELFF. CDR3 in DNA: TGTGCCAGCAGTTATCGGACAGACACCGAGCTGTTTTTT.

Only a few counts were recorded for this clonotype. V is TRBV5-6 and J is TRBJ2-5, with 9 bases lining up with TRBD1. The CDR3 totals 17 residues. V shed 4 bases and J 7 bases; nucleotides not matched to a gene: 17. The germline CDR1 and CDR2 sequences are SGHDT and YYEEEE. The DNA for the CDR3 is TGTGCCAGCAGCCAGACCAGCTCACAGGGGGCTTTAGGGACCCAGTACTTC. Translating gives CASSQTSSQGALGTQYF.

This chain joins TRBV13 and TRBJ2-5, with TRBD2 identical over 9 bases. The V gene's germline CDR1 is PRHDT and CDR2 FYEKMQ (reference sequence). V was pared by 3 bases and J by 3 bases, with 5 bases of the junction left unmatched. This CDR3 is 15 amino acids long. The CDR3, as DNA: TGTGCCAGCAGCTTTACGACTAGCGGTAAAGAGACCCAGTACTTC. This encodes CASSFTTSGKETQYF.

This clonotype was counted a few times. The rearrangement uses TRBV30 and TRBJ1-1; a weak D match, TRBD1 (6 bases). V lost 3 bases, J lost 1 base, and 18 bases lay in between. This CDR3 has 16 residues. The germline V gene has CDR1 GTSNPN and CDR2 SVGIG (reference sequence). The CDR3 bases are TGTGCCTGGAGAAGGTTCCGGGGGGCCCGGAACACTGAAGCTTTCTTT. It codes for CAWRRFRGARNTEAFF.

This clonotype was detected only a few times. One junction end does not reproduce the germline sequence, and a read error may be involved. The chain combines TRBV29-1 with TRBJ2-7; TRBD1 might be the D (6 bases). Looked up from germline, CDR1 is SQVTM and CDR2 is ANQGSEA. The CDR3 spans 15 residues. The CDR3 spells CSVEGSGDNSYEQYF. The CDR3 coding sequence is TGCAGCGTGGAAGGGAGTGGGGACAACTCCTACGAGCAGTACTTC.

The sample holds a few counts of this clonotype. The chain uses TRBV28 and TRBJ1-2, with D possibly matching TRBD1 (5 bases). Germline-derived CDR1 and CDR2 are MDHEN and SYDVKM. Trimming took 3 bases from V and 6 from J, leaving 8 bases between them. This CDR3 contains 12 residues. The CDR3 DNA sequence: TGTGCCAGCAGTTTTCAGGGTCATGGCTACACCTTC. Translated, it gives CASSFQGHGYTF.

A few counts support this clonotype. Compared with germline, one end of the junction differs, possibly owing to a read error. This rearrangement joins TRBV3-1 to TRBJ1-1; 10 bases match TRBD1. Germline V gives CDR1 LGHDT, CDR2 YNNKEL (reference sequence). This CDR3 is 15 amino acids long. The CDR3 DNA is TGTGCCAGCAGCAAAGACAGGGGGCGGGTCACTGAAGCTTTCTTT. Translation: CASSKDRGRVTEAFF.

In this sample, this clonotype turned up a few times. The V and J genes are TRBV20-1 and TRBJ2-1, with D tentatively TRBD2 (6 bases). The CDR3 runs 14 residues. The V gene's germline CDR1 is DFQATT and CDR2 SNEGSKA (reference sequence). Deletions cut 1 base from V and 4 bases from J, with 11 bases between. Here the CDR3 DNA reads TGCAGTGCTAGAGGTCTAGCGAATTACAATGAGCAGTTCTTC. This codes for CSARGLANYNEQFF.

This clonotype appeared a few times. The chain links TRBV7-2 to TRBJ2-7, with 7 bases matching TRBD2. The CDR3 is 15 amino acids. V trimming: 5 bases; J trimming: 2 bases; junction bases outside the gene matches: 9. The germline V gene has CDR1 SGHTA and CDR2 FQGNSA. In DNA form, the CDR3 reads TGTGCCAGCAGCCCTCAAAGCGGGGAAACCTACGAGCAGTACTTC. It is translated as CASSPQSGETYEQYF.